The sequence of this T cell receptor beta chain was determined in a study listed by TCRdb under 2016. The library was built by means of RT-PCR. Sequencing took place on an Illumina MiSeq. TCRdb reprocessing: public reads trimmed at Q25 with fastp, clones called with MiXCR, in-frame beta chains kept. Rows are combined by CDR3 protein, so each entry shows the most common genes and DNA. The sample records more than 600,000 distinct CDR3 sequences, 14% of which are singletons. The leading ten clones occupy 3.6% of the sample. V is clipped by 5 bases and J by 9 bases, and the sequence between their germline boundaries is 17 bases long. CDR1 and CDR2 are drawn from the germline V gene (reference sequence): DFQATT, SNEGSKA. The CDR3, from cysteine to phenylalanine, totals 13 residues. Left in the record is the CDR3 DNA by itself, 39 bases read in frame from the first base. Comment on this clonotype: The antigen it binds to is not known. No much larger clone exists at a distance of one base, and base qualities are not known.

The sample consisted of memory CD4+ T cells from blood. Recombination joined TRBV20-1 with TRBJ2-1; the D segment might be TRBD1 or TRBD2, since each matches 5 bases. The TCR comes from a female donor in good health, serving as a healthy control. The DNA sequence reads TGCAGTGCTGGGACCCGTCGTGGTAGTGAGCAGTTCTTC. This encodes CSAGTRRGSEQFF.